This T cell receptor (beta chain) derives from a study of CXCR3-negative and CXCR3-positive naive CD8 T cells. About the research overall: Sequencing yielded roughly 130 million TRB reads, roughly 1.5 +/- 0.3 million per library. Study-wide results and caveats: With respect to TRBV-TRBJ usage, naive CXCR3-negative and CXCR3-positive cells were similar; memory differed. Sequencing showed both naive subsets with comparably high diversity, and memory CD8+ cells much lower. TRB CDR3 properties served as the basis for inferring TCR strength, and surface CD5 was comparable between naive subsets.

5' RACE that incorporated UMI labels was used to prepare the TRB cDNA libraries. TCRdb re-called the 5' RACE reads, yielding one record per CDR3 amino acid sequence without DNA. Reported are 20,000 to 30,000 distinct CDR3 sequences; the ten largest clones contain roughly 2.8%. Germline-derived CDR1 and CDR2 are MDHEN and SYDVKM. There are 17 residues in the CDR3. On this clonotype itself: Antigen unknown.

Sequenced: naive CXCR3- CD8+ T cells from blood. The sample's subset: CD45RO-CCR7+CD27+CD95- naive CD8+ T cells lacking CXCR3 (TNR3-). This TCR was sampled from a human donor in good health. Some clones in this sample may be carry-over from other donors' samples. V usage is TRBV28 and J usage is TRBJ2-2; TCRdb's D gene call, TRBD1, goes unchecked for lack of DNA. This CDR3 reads CASSPPPRGANTGELFF.